This TCR beta chain was retrieved from a study of blood T cells in healthy people across ages. Study outcomes and limitations: Significant beta diversity loss was already apparent by age approximately 36, declining roughly linearly. Compared with aged donors, long-lived donors showed fewer expanded clones, suggesting selection.

Alongside a J-beta primer mix, a sample-barcoded 5' primer served in a second PCR lasting roughly 6 to 12 cycles. Researchers report that a template-switch adaptor with 12 random nucleotides tagged each cDNA molecule. TCRdb itself ran the 5' RACE reads through MiXCR, one entry per CDR3 protein. There are hundreds of thousands of distinct CDR3 sequences in the sample; around 41% occur only once, and around 30% lies in the top ten. On this clonotype itself: Antigen unknown.

Sequenced material: blood. This TCR was sampled from a man older than 75 in good health.

The CDR3 DNA is TGCAGTGCTAGAGATCTTCAGGAGGTGGGCATTGACGAGCAGTTCTTC. Residues: CSARDLQEVGIDEQFF. The chain links TRBV20-1 to TRBJ2-1, with D possibly TRBD2 on 5 matching bases. Germline CDR1 DFQATT, CDR2 SNEGSKA (reference sequence). This CDR3 has 16 amino acids. V was pared by 0 bases and J by 10 bases, with 22 bases between.